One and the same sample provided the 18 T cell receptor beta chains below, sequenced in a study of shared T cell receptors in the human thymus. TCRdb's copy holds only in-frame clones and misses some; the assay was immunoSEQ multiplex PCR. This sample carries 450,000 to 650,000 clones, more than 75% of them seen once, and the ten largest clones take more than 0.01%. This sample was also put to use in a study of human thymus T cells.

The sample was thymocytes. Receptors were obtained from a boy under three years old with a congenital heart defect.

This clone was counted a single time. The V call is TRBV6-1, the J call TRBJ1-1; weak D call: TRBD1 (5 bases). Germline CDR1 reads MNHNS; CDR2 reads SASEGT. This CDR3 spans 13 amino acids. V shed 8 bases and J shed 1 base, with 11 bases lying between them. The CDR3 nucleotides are TGTGCCAGCCCGGGGAGGGGGAACACTGAAGCTTTCTTT. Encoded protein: CASPGRGNTEAFF.

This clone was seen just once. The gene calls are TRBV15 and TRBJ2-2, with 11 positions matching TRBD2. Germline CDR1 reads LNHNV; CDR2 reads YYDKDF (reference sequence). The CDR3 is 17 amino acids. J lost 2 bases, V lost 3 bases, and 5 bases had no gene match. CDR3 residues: CATSRGGTSGNTGELFF. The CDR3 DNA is TGTGCCACCAGCAGGGGGGGGACTAGCGGAAACACCGGGGAGCTGTTTTTT.

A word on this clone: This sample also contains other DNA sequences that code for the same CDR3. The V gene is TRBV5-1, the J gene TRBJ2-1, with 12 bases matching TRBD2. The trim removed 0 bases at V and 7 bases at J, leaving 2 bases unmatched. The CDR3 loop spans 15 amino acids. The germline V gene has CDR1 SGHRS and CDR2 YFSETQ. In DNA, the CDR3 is TGCGCCAGCAGCTTGGGAACTAGCGGGAGGAATGAGCAGTTCTTC. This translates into CASSLGTSGRNEQFF.

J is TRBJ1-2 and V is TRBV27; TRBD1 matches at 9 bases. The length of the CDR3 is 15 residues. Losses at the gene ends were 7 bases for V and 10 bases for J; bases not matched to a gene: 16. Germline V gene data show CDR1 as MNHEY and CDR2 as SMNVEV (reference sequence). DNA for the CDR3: TGTGCCAGCAAAGAGTCCCCCGGACAGGGGAAGGACTACACCTTC. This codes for CASKESPGQGKDYTF.

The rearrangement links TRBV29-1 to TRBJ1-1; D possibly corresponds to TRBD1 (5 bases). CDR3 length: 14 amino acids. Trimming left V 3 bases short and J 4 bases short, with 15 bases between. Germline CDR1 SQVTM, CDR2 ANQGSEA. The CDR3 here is CSVEGSRGGTEAFF. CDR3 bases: TGCAGCGTTGAGGGAAGCCGGGGGGGCACTGAAGCTTTCTTT.

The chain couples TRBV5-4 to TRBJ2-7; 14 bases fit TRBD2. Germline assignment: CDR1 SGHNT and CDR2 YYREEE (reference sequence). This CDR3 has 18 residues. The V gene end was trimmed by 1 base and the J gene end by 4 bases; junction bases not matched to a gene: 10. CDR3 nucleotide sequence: TGTGCCAGCAGCTTGACCCGACTAGCGGGAGGGCCAGGGTACGAGCAGTACTTC. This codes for CASSLTRLAGGPGYEQYF.

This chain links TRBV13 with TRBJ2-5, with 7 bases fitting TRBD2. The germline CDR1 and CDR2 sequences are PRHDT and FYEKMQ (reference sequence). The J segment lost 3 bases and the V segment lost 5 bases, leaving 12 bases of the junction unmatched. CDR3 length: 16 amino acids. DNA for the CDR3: TGTGCCAGCAGCCCGCCGCGAAAGGCGGGAGAAGAGACCCAGTACTTC. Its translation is CASSPPRKAGEETQYF.

CDR3 protein: CASSSTSTRTDNVLTF. The DNA for the CDR3 is TGTGCCAGCAGCTCCACTAGTACCCGGACAGACAACGTCCTGACTTTC. The chain employs TRBV13 and TRBJ2-6, with D tentatively TRBD1 (6 bases). The CDR3 has 16 amino acids. Between the trimmed V and J ends, which lost 4 bases and 9 bases, there was a span of 19 bases. From germline, CDR1 is PRHDT and CDR2 FYEKMQ (reference sequence).

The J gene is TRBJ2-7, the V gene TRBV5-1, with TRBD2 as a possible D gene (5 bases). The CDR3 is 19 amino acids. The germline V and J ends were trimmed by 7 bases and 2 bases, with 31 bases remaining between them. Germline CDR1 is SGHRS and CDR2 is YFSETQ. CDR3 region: CASSSRGNPKRELTYEQYF. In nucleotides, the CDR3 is TGCGCCAGCTCATCCCGGGGAAACCCTAAAAGGGAACTTACCTACGAGCAGTACTTC.

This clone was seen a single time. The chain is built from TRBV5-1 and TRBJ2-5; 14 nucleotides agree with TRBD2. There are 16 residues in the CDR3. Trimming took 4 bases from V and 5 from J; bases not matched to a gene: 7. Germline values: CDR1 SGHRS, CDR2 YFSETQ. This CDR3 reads CASSQGTSGRGETQYF. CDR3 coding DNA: TGCGCCAGCAGCCAGGGGACTAGCGGGAGAGGTGAGACCCAGTACTTC.

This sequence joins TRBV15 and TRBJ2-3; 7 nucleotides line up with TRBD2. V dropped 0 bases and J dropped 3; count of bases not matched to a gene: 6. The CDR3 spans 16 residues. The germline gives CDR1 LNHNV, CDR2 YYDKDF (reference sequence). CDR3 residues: CATSRDRAGATDTQYF. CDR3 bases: TGTGCCACCAGCAGAGATCGGGCGGGAGCGACAGATACGCAGTATTTT.

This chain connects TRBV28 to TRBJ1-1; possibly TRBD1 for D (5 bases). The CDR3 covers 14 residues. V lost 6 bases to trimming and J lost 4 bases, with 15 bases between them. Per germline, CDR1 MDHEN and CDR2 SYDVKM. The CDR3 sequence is CASRGGGEGTEAFF. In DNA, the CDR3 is TGTGCCAGCAGGGGGGGAGGGGAGGGCACTGAAGCTTTCTTT.

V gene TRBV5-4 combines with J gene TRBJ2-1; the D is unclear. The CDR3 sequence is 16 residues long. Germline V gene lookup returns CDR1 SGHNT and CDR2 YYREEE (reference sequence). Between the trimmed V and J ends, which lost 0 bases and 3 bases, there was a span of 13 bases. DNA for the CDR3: TGTGCCAGCAGCTTGGGCGGCAAGGCGCTCTACAATGAGCAGTTCTTC. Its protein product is CASSLGGKALYNEQFF. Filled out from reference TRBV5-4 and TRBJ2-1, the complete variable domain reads ETGVTQSPTHLIKTRGQQVTLRCSSQSGHNTVSWYQQALGQGPQFIFQYYREEENGRGNFPPRFSGLQFPNYSSELNVNALELDDSALYLCASSLGGKALYNEQFFGPGTRLTVL.

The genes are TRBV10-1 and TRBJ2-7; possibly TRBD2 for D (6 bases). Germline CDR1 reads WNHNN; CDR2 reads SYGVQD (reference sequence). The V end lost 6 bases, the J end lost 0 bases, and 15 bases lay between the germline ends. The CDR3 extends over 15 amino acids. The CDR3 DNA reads TGCGCCAGCAGCCCTGGTAGCGGAAGCTCCTACGAGCAGTACTTC. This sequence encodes CASSPGSGSSYEQYF.

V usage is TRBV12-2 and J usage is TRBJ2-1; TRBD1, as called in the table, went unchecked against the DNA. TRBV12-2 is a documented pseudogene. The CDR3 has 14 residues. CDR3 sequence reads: CASRRDRGYNEQFF. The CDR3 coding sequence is TGTGCAAGTCGGAGGGACAGGGGATACAATGAGCAGTTCTTC.

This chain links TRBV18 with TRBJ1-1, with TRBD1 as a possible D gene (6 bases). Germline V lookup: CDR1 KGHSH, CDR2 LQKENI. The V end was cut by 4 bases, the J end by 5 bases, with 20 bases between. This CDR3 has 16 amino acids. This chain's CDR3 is CASSLPGAAGGTEAFF. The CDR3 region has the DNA TGTGCCAGCTCACTACCAGGGGCGGCTGGGGGGACTGAAGCTTTCTTT.

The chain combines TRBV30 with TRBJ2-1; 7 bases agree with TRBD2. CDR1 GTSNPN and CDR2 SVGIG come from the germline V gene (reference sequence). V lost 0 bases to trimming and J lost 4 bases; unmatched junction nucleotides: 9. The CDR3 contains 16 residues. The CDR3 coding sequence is TGTGCCTGGAGTGTACCGGCGGGAGCGATTTACAATGAGCAGTTCTTC. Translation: CAWSVPAGAIYNEQFF.

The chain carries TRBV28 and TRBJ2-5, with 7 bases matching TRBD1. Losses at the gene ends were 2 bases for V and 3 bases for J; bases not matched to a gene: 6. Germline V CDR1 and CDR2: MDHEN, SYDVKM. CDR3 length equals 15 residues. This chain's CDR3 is CASSLRGPYKETQYF. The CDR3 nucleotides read TGTGCCAGCAGTTTAAGGGGGCCTTATAAAGAGACCCAGTACTTC. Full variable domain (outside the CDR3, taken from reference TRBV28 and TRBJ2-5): DVKVTQSSRYLVKRTGEKVFLECVQDMDHENMFWYRQDPGLGLRLIYFSYDVKMKEKGDIPEGYSVSREKKERFSLILESASTNQTSMYLCASSLRGPYKETQYFGPGTRLLVL.